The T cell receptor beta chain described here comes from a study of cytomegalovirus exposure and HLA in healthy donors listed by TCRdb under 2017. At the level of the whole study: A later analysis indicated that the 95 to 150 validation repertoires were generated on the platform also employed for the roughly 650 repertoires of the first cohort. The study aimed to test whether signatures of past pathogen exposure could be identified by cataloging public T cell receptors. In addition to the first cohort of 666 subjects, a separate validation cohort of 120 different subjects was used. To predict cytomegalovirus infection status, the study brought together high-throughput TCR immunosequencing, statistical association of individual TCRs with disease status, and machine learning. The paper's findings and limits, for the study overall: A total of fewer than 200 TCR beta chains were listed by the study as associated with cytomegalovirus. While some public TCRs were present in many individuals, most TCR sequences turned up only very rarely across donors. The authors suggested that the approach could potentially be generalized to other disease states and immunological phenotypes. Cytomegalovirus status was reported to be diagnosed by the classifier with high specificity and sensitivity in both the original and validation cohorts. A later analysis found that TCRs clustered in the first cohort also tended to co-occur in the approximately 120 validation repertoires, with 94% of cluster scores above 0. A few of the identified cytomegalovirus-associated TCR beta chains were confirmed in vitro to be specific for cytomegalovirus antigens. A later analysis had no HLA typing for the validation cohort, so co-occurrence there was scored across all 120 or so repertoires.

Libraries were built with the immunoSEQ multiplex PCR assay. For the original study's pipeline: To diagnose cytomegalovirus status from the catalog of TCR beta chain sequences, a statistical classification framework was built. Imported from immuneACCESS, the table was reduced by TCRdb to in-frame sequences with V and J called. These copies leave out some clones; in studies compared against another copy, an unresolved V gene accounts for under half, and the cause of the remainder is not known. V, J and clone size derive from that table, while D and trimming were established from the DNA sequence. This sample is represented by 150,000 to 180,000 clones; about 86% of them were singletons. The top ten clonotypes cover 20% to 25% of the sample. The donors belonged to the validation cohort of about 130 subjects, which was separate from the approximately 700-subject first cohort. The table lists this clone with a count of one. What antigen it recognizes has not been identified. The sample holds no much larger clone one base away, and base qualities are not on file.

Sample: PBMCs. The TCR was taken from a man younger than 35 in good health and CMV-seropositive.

Here is the DNA: TGTGCCAGCAGCCAAGATCGATTACACTACGAGCAGTACTTC. Translated, this is CASSQDRLHYEQYF. The receptor chain draws on TRBV14 and TRBJ2-7; no D segment can be confidently identified. CDR3 length: 14 amino acids, cysteine to phenylalanine. The CDR3 DNA has 42 bases and is translated from base 1. V loses 0 bases, J loses 3 bases, and the germline ends lie 9 bases apart. The germline V gene encodes CDR1 SGHDN and CDR2 FVKESK. The variable domain in full, with residues beyond the CDR3 obtained from the reference TRBV14 and TRBJ2-7 genes, is EAGVTQFPSHSVIEKGQTVTLRCDPISGHDNLYWYRRVMGKEIKFLLHFVKESKQDESGMPNNRFLAERTGGTYSTLKVQPAELEDSGVYFCASSQDRLHYEQYFGPGTRLTVT.